This TCR beta chain was sequenced in a study of cytomegalovirus exposure and HLA in healthy donors. Study-level points and caveats: The study assumed roughly uniform donor sequencing depth for presence/absence analyses. Later on, an analysis tied approximately 17,000 TCR beta sequences to HLA alleles at 0.05 false discovery rate. Immune exposure information available was restricted to CMV serostatus.

Germline trimming cut 2 bases from V and 4 bases from J; bases unmatched to any gene: 4. The CDR3 is 14 residues long. Per germline, CDR1 MNHEY and CDR2 SMNVEV (reference sequence). The primer mix had 60 Vbeta and 13 Jbeta primers. Clones were sequenced by immunoSEQ multiplex PCR, and TCRdb holds only the in-frame ones, with some missing. The sample carries more than 90,000 clones, 81% recorded once. A word on this clone: Its antigen is unknown.

This clonotype was obtained from a woman in her seventies in good health and CMV-seropositive. The rearrangement uses TRBV27 and TRBJ2-7, with TRBD2 matching 8 bases. Sequencing input: PBMCs. The CDR3 loop reads CASSLSSGTYEQYF. CDR3 nucleotides: TGTGCCAGCAGTTTAAGTAGCGGGACTTACGAGCAGTACTTC.